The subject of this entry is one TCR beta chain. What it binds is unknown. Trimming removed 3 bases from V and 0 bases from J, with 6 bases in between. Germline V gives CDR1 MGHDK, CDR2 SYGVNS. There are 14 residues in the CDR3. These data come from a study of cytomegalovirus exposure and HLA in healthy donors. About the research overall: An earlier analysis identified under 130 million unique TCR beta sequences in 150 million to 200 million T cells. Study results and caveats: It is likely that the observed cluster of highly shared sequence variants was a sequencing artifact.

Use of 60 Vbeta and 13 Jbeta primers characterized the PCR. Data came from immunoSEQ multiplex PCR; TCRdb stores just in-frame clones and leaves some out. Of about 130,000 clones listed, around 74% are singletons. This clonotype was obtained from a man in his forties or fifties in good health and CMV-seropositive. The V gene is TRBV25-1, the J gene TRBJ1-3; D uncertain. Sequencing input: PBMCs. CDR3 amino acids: CASSESISGNTIYF. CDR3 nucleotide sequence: TGTGCCAGCAGTGAGAGCATCTCTGGAAACACCATATATTTT.